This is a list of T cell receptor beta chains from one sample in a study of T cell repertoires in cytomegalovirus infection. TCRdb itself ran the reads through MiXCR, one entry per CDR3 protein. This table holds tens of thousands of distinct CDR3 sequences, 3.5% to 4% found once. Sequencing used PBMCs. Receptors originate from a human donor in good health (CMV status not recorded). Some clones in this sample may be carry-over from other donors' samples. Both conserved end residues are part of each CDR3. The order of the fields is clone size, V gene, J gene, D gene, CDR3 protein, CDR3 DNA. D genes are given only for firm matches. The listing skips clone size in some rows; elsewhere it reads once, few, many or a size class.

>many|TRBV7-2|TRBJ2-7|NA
CASGGYEQYF
TGTGCCAGCGGGGGCTACGAGCAGTACTTC
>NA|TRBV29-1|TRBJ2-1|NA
CSVEDARGAGEQFF
TGCAGCGTTGAAGATGCACGCGGCGCGGGTGAGCAGTTCTTC
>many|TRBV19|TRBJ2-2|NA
CASSMVPNTGELFF
TGTGCCAGTAGTATGGTCCCGAACACCGGGGAGCTGTTTTTT
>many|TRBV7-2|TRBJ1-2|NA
CASSGYREKDYGYTF
TGTGCCAGCAGCGGCTACCGGGAGAAGGACTATGGCTACACCTTC
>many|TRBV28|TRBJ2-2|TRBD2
CASSAAGLAGGGNTGELFF
TGTGCCAGCTCCGCGGCGGGACTAGCGGGAGGAGGGAACACCGGGGAGCTGTTTTTT
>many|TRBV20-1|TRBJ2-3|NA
CSAPRDGITDTQYF
TGCAGTGCCCCCCGGGACGGAATCACAGATACGCAGTATTTT
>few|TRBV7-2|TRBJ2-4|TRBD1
CASSSEQGSIQYF
TGTGCCAGCAGCTCCGAACAGGGGAGCATTCAGTACTTC
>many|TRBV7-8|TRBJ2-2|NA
CASSPLGLVVQWGGELFF
TGTGCCAGCAGCCCGCTGGGGCTAGTGGTGCAATGGGGCGGGGAGCTGTTTTTT
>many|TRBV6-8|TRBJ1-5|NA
CASSYPVRWEETNQPQHF
TGTGCCAGCAGTTACCCAGTTAGATGGGAGGAGACCAATCAGCCCCAGCATTTT
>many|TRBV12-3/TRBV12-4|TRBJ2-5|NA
CASSSRGLQETQYF
TGTGCCAGCAGTTCCCGGGGCCTACAAGAGACCCAGTACTTC
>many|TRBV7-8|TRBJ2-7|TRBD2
CASSLVVAGAYEQYF
TGTGCCAGCAGCTTAGTAGTAGCGGGAGCTTACGAGCAGTACTTC
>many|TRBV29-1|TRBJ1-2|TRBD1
CSVMTGGLYYGYTF
TGCAGCGTGATGACAGGGGGCTTGTACTATGGCTACACCTTC
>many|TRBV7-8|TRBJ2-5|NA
CASSREETQYF
TGTGCCAGCAGCCGGGAAGAGACCCAGTACTTC
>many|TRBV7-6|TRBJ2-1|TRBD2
CASSVSGGPYNEQFF
TGTGCCAGCAGCGTTAGCGGGGGCCCCTACAATGAGCAGTTCTTC
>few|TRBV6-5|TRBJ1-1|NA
CASSYPELPGSAEAFF
TGTGCCAGCAGTTACCCGGAACTTCCAGGGAGTGCTGAAGCTTTCTTT
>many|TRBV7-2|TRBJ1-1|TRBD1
CASSLGRSEGADTEAFF
TGTGCCAGCAGCTTAGGACGGTCGGAGGGGGCGGACACTGAAGCTTTCTTT
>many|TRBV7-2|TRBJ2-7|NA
CASSLNWAASYEQYF
TGTGCCAGCAGCCTCAACTGGGCTGCCTCCTACGAGCAGTACTTC
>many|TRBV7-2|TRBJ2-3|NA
CASSPPAAREADTQYF
TGTGCCAGCAGCCCCCCGGCCGCGCGTGAGGCAGATACGCAGTATTTT